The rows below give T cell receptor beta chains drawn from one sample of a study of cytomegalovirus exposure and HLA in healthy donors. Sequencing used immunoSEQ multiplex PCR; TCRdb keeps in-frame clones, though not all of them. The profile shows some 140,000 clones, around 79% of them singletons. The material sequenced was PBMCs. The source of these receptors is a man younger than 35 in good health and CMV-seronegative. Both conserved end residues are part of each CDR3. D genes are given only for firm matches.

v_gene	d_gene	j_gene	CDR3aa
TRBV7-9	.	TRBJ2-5	CASSLAGGETQYF
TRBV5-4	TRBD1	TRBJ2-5	CASSRTGFETQYF
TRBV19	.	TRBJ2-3	CASRNGQLTSTDTQYF
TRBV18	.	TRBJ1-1	CASSPTGEEAFF
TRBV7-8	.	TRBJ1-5	CASSSVGTRNQPQHF
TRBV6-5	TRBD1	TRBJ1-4	CASSQTGLNEKLFF
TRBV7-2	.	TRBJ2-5	CASSLVSQGLDQETQYF
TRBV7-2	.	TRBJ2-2	CASSYSGYANTGELFF
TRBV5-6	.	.	CASSWRQVAYEQYF
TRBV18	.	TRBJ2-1	CASSPDSPSSYNEQFF
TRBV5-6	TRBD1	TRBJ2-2	CASSRTGTGHTGELFF
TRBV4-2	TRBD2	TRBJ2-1	CASSQDRLERTSGGWSSYNEQFF
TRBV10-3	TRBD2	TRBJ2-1	CAISDYRTGGFNEQFF
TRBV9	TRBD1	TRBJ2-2	CASSVAPTGVNTGELFF
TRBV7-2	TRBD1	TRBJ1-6	CASLDRGLYNSPLHF
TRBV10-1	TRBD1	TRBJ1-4	CASINSLGDSDFKALEKLFF
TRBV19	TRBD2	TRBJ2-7	CASSVGLAGGPQQYF
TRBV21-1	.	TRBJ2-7	CASSKMESGGYEQYF
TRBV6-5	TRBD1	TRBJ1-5	CASSSGQGSQPQHF
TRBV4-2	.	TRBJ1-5	CASSQDREAHQPQHF
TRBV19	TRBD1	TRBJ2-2	CASTGGTNTGELFF
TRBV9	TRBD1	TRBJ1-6	CASSVNLDREESPLHF